This T cell receptor beta chain derives from a study of regulatory T cells in long-lasting Graves disease (TCRdb year 2021). About the study as a whole: Persistent Graves' disease was defined as antithyroid drug treatment for over 5 years with persistently positive TSH receptor autoantibodies. Peripheral blood TCR sequencing and RNA sequencing compared persistent Graves' disease patients with newly diagnosed Graves' disease patients. The study took place in China and was registered as a clinical trial. A total of 35 or so samples underwent TCR sequencing: around 13 from persistent and about 20 from newly diagnosed Graves' disease patients. Antithyroid drugs had been taken for ten to twelve years on average by persistent Graves' disease patients in the clinical cohort.

To prepare the library, multiplex PCR was applied. Data came from an Illumina HiSeq 4000. CDR3 regions were amplified by Arm-PCR with iRepertoire HTBI primers to construct TCR beta libraries. PCR products were gel purified before sequencing. In the paper's pipeline: Across samples, fewer than 70 TRBV and 14 TRBJ segments were identified and used for gene usage analysis of CDR3 amino acid clonotypes. COPE and FqMerger were used to merge filtered high-quality paired reads into contigs. Contigs were aligned with BLAST to IMGT TRBV, TRBD and TRBJ reference genes, and CDR3 was defined per IMGT. Any clonotype with a frequency above 0.1% was counted as a highly expanded clone. Shannon entropy was used to measure repertoire diversity, and the Gini coefficient was used to measure V-J evenness. A clonotype was considered public if more than one individual shared it. Using fastp trimming at Q25 and MiXCR clonotype assembly, TCRdb reanalyzed the public sequencing data and kept in-frame beta chains. Rows with a matching CDR3 protein are joined into one entry that keeps the most common DNA and genes. The V and J calls and clone size come from TCRdb's table, not from the authors' own analysis. The sample has about 460,000 distinct CDR3 sequences on record, less than 25% of them singletons. About an eighth of the sample goes to the ten largest clones.

On the study overall, not on this receptor specifically: Persistent patients shared more public clonotypes among themselves (around 3,000) than newly diagnosed patients did (approximately 900). Sequencing and analysis were limited to the TCR beta chain. TRBV28, TRBJ1-2 and TRBJ2-5 were preferentially used in persistent disease, while TRBV20-1 and TRBJ2-1 were favored in newly diagnosed disease. The small sample size was acknowledged by the authors as a limitation that may reduce accuracy. Compared with newly diagnosed patients, persistent Graves' disease patients had lower TCR Shannon entropy and fewer highly expanded clones, which suggests clonal expansion. Peripheral blood alone was examined, since thyroid tissue, which constituted the primary lesion, could not be accessed.

Many counts were recorded for this clonotype. The clone's antigen remains unknown. No much larger clone exists at a distance of one base, and base qualities are not known. This sample's time point label indicates: persistent/refractory GD, antithyroid drugs over 5 years with positive TRAb. For both TCR sequencing and RNA sequencing, RNA was extracted from PBMCs in TRIzol. The diagnosis of Graves' disease followed American Thyroid Association guidelines. Patients for the study were recruited at an endocrinology department in Xi'an, China. Each patient gave 9 to 10 milliliters of peripheral blood, collected in an EDTA anticoagulant tube. Ficoll Paque Plus density gradient separation was used to isolate PBMCs, and no further T cell sorting was done. An Agilent 2100 Bioanalyzer and agarose gel were used to check RNA quality, while a NanoDrop 2000 measured RNA concentration. Trimming takes 5 bases off V and 2 bases off J; junction bases not matched to a gene: 5. There are 15 amino acids in the CDR3, from cysteine to phenylalanine inclusive. CDR3 DNA only is kept here, 45 bases in frame from base 1. The germline V gene yields MNHNS for CDR1 and SASEGT for CDR2.

Specimen: peripheral blood mononuclear cells (PBMCs), collected when the disease was refractory, from a patient treated with antithyroid drugs. The chain links TRBV6-1 with TRBJ1-2; a stretch of 10 junction bases matches TRBD1. This TCR came from a female donor with Graves disease. The DNA sequence is as follows: TGTGCCAGCAGTCGGGACAGGGGACTAAACTATGGCTACACCTTC. This is translated as CASSRDRGLNYGYTF.